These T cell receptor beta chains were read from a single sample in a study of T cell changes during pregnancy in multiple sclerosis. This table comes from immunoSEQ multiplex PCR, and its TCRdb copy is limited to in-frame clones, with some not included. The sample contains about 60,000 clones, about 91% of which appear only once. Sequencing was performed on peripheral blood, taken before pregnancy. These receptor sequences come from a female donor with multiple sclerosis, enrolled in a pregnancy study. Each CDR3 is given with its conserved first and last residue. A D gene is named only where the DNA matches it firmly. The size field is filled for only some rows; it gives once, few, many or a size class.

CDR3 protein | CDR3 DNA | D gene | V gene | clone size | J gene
CASSASYRDRGTDTQYF | TGTGCCAGCAGCGCTTCCTACCGGGACAGGGGCACAGATACGCAGTATTTT | TRBD1 | TRBV9 | - | TRBJ2-3
CASRRDGTGGNQPQHF | TGTGCCAGCAGGCGGGACGGGACCGGGGGGAATCAGCCCCAGCATTTT | - | TRBV6-6 | - | TRBJ1-5
CASSSRTGTGYTF | TGTGCCAGCAGTTCTAGGACAGGGACTGGCTACACCTTC | TRBD1 | TRBV6-6 | - | TRBJ1-2
CASSSLSGGSINEQFF | TGTGCCAGCAGCTCCCTTAGCGGGGGGTCTATCAATGAGCAGTTCTTC | TRBD2 | TRBV7-3 | - | TRBJ2-1
CASSFGDRAYNEQFF | TGTGCCAGCAGCTTCGGGGACAGGGCCTACAATGAGCAGTTCTTC | TRBD1 | TRBV5-6 | medium-sized | TRBJ2-1
CASSELVGGGNEQFF | TGTGCCAGCAGTGAATTGGTAGGTGGAGGCAATGAGCAGTTCTTC | - | TRBV25-1 | once | TRBJ2-1
CASSGLIVADYGYTF | TGTGCCAGTAGTGGTTTGATCGTCGCGGACTATGGCTACACCTTC | - | TRBV19 | - | TRBJ1-2
CASSPREESYGYTF | TGTGCCAGCTCACCTCGTGAGGAATCGTATGGCTACACCTTC | - | TRBV18 | - | TRBJ1-2
CASSYAASGSPLHF | TGTGCCAGCAGTTATGCGGCGTCCGGTTCACCCCTCCACTTT | - | TRBV6-5 | - | TRBJ1-6
CASSPGGQPQHF | TGTGCCAGCAGCCCAGGAGGTCAGCCCCAGCATTTT | - | TRBV7-2 | - | TRBJ1-5
CASEGGAEAFF | TGTGCCAGCGAGGGTGGGGCTGAAGCTTTCTTT | - | TRBV2 | few | TRBJ1-1
CASSLGGNNDIQYF | TGTGCCAGCAGCTTAGGCGGGAACAACGACATTCAGTACTTC | - | TRBV13 | - | TRBJ2-4
CASTAAGTVHGELFF | TGTGCCAGTACCGCAGCCGGGACAGTCCATGGGGAGCTGTTTTTT | TRBD1 | TRBV19 | - | TRBJ2-2